This section outlines one T cell receptor beta chain sequence together with its context. In this sample, this clonotype turned up many times. Which antigen it targets is not known. Within one base of it there is no much larger clone, and no base qualities were kept. The record originates from a study of identical twins (dated by TCRdb to the mid-2010s). Looking at the study overall: TCR alpha and beta repertoires from monozygotic twins, unrelated adults of various ages and cord blood were deep-sequenced to test whether fetal clonotypes persist. To rule out contamination, the twin experiments were replicated at different times with different library preparation protocols. Results the study describes overall, beyond this receptor: Compared with coincidental sharing between unrelated individuals, out-of-frame TCR alpha sequences shared between twins showed an excess of sequences with low generation probability. Because the same donors could not be followed over many years, the conclusions relied on cross-sectional statistical analysis. Out-of-frame TCR alpha sharing in monozygotic twins was systematically underestimated by recombination models, whereas sharing between unrelated individuals was in agreement with the recombination models. The excess sharing between twins in beta out-of-frame sequences was weaker because fewer shared sequences reduced the signal-to-noise ratio. Fewer insertions were carried by abundant cord blood beta clonotypes; a weaker similar trend was observed in young adult naive repertoires, while no such trend was observed in memory repertoires. Invariant T cells such as MAIT and iNKT could partly confound zero-insertion analyses, although diverse VJ usage argued against such confounding for most clonotypes.

All donors were healthy Caucasians. Using Miltenyi CD45RO+ enrichment and human naive T-cell isolation kits, memory (CD45RO+) and naive T cells were isolated from PBMC. After removal of 5 bases from V and 5 bases from J, the junction retains 10 bases not matched to a gene. The cysteine opens and the phenylalanine closes a CDR3 of 15 amino acids. The retained sequence is limited to the CDR3, 45 bases, with the frame set at the first base. CDR1 and CDR2 (SGHVS, FQNEAQ) derive from the germline V gene. Library preparation was by 5' RACE. Sequenced on an Illumina HiSeq 2000. A universal primer binding site was added through template switching, and the final cDNA carried a unique molecular identifier so that TCR cDNA molecules could be counted accurately. First-strand cDNA for TCR alpha and beta chains was synthesized from specific primers in the conserved constant-segment region. Each cDNA library was double barcoded, with a SMART-Mk sample barcode plus Illumina barcodes, to control for contamination. TruSeq adapter sequences, together with Illumina sample barcodes, were added in two successive PCR steps. Sequencing of the TCR alpha and beta cDNA libraries was done on the Illumina HiSeq platform using custom primers. The original pipeline was this. Unique molecular identifiers were extracted from raw reads with MiGEC, and CDR3 positions were determined with MiXCR. Recombination models were inferred per individual with the repgenHMM and IGoR tools using an EM algorithm. Shared clonotype analysis was performed with the tcR package in R, normalizing sharing by the product of cloneset sizes. To study raw recombination without the effects of thymic and clonal selection, out-of-frame nonproductive sequences were analyzed. The public reads were reprocessed in TCRdb via fastp at Q25 and MiXCR, keeping in-frame beta chains. Every entry covers one CDR3 protein and lists the most common genes and DNA from its rows. The V and J calls and clone size come from TCRdb's table, not from the authors' own analysis. Within this sample are around 220,000 distinct CDR3 sequences, with about 10% of them counted one time only. Approximately 9.1% of the sample is held by the ten biggest clonotypes.

This receptor chain uses TRBV7-8 and TRBJ1-2; 8 nucleotides in the junction match TRBD1. The sample was memory T cells sorted from blood. The label giving this sample's cell subset or site can be read as: CD45RO+ enriched T cells. This sequence was found in a man in his forties or fifties in good health. The CDR3 corresponds to CASSLQGGTGYGYTF. The DNA sequence is as follows: TGTGCCAGCAGCCTACAGGGGGGGACAGGTTATGGCTACACCTTC.